The 29 T cell receptor beta chains reported below all come from one sample, sequenced in a study of T cells in Graves' hyperthyroidism and ophthalmopathy. Amplification yielded TCR beta CDR3 regions, with RNA transcripts as the source. The primer set for the first-round RT-PCR of the TCR CDR3 was HTBI. From the multiplex PCR reads, TCRdb called clonotypes with MiXCR, one entry per CDR3 protein. The sample has about 320,000 distinct CDR3 sequences, about 15% seen once. Sequenced material: blood. The receptors here all came from a young man with Graves' hyperthyroidism.

This CDR3 is CASSYSRGMNTEAFF. The CDR3 nucleotides read TGTGCCAGCAGTTACTCGAGGGGAATGAACACTGAAGCTTTCTTT. The chain joins TRBV6-2 or TRBV6-3 to TRBJ1-1; TRBD1 is a possible D gene (5 bases). CDR1 is MNHEY and CDR2 is SVGEGT in the germline V gene. CDR3 size: 15 residues. V lost 0 bases to trimming and J lost 0 bases, with 8 bases between them.

This clonotype was seen at least ten times. The chain is built from TRBV5-1 and TRBJ1-1, with TRBD1 matching 9 bases. The germline V gene has CDR1 SGHRS and CDR2 YFSETQ. V trimming: 3 bases; J trimming: 7 bases; junction bases outside the gene matches: 7. This CDR3 comprises 14 residues. CDR3 protein: CASSSRGQGSEAFF. As DNA, the CDR3 is TGCGCCAGCAGCTCAAGGGGACAGGGAAGTGAAGCTTTCTTT.

This clonotype was seen repeatedly, ten times or more. The chain has TRBV5-1 and TRBJ2-1; 11 nucleotides line up with TRBD1. The V gene's germline CDR1 is SGHRS and CDR2 YFSETQ. J was trimmed by 9 bases and V by 2 bases; bases with no gene match: 7. This CDR3 comprises 15 residues. The CDR3 DNA sequence: TGCGCCAGCAGCTTTGGCCCGGGACAGGGGGGTGAGCAGTTCTTC. This gives the protein CASSFGPGQGGEQFF.

With respect to this clonotype: A read error is possible here, since a much larger clone lies one base away. The J gene is TRBJ2-1, the V gene TRBV11-2, with 7 positions matching TRBD2. From germline, CDR1 is SGHAT and CDR2 FQNNGV. The CDR3 loop spans 17 amino acids. The CDR3 loop is CASSLGGGRDPYNERFF. In nucleotides, the CDR3 is TGTGCCAGCAGCTTAGGAGGTGGGAGGGACCCCTACAATGAGCGGTTCTTC.

This clonotype was counted between two and nine times. The chain employs TRBV7-8 and TRBJ2-1; 7 positions agree with TRBD2. CDR3 length: 13 amino acids. Germline V gives CDR1 SGHVS, CDR2 FQNEAQ. V gave up 5 bases and J gave up 10 bases; unmatched junction bases: 8. For the CDR3, the DNA is TGTGCCAGCAGCCCCGGACTAGTAAGAGAGCAGTTCTTC. It yields the protein CASSPGLVREQFF.

This chain connects TRBV30 to TRBJ2-7; D remains unclear. CDR3 length: 12 amino acids. Germline V CDR1 and CDR2: GTSNPN, SVGIG (reference sequence). The V gene lost 0 bases and the J gene lost 6 bases, with 9 bases spanning the gap. CDR3 sequence reads: CAWSVSSSEQYF. In nucleotides, the CDR3 is TGTGCCTGGAGTGTATCCAGTAGCGAGCAGTACTTC.

This clonotype was observed at least ten times. The chain combines TRBV19 with TRBJ1-2, with 9 bases that match TRBD1. The CDR3 is 16 amino acids. Per the germline V gene, CDR1 is LNHDA and CDR2 is SQIVND (reference sequence). V trimming: 4 bases; J trimming: 7 bases; junction bases outside the gene matches: 13. CDR3 nucleotides: TGTGCCAGTAGTAAGCGAAACAGGGGGCGCAGTGGTGGCTACACCTTC. It specifies CASSKRNRGRSGGYTF.

This clonotype has at least ten counts. V usage is TRBV28 and J usage is TRBJ2-5; D perhaps matches TRBD2 (5 bases). The CDR3 spans 13 residues. Germline V gene lookup returns CDR1 MDHEN and CDR2 SYDVKM. Trimming left V 6 bases short and J 5 bases short, with 13 bases between. The CDR3 reads CASSPQAVETQYF. CDR3 nucleotide sequence: TGTGCCAGCAGCCCCCAAGCGGTGGAGACCCAGTACTTC.

This sequence joins TRBV29-1 and TRBJ2-1; TRBD2 might be the D (6 bases). Germline CDR1 reads SQVTM; CDR2 reads ANQGSEA. V was trimmed by 4 bases and J by 9 bases, leaving 19 bases between them. The CDR3 is 14 residues long. CDR3 residues: CSVGPLAGSSEQFF. CDR3 nucleotide sequence: TGCAGCGTTGGTCCTCTAGCCGGGAGTAGTGAGCAGTTCTTC.

This clonotype appeared many times. The chain has TRBV11-2 and TRBJ2-7; D gene ambiguous. CDR3 size: 12 residues. The V gene lost 5 bases and the J gene lost 6 bases, with 11 bases spanning the gap. Germline lookup yields CDR1 SGHAT and CDR2 FQNNGV. The CDR3 sequence is CASSPVQREQYF. The CDR3 coding sequence is TGTGCCAGCAGCCCAGTACAGCGCGAGCAGTACTTC.

Worth noting for this clonotype: A much bigger clone sits one base away, suggesting this may be a read error. This rearrangement joins TRBV6-1 to TRBJ2-2, with D tentatively TRBD2 (6 bases). Germline V gives CDR1 MNHNS, CDR2 SASEGT. This CDR3 contains 13 residues. The V end was cut by 6 bases, the J end by 1 base, with 6 bases between. The CDR3 DNA reads as TGTGCCAGCAGGGGGGGGAACACCGGGGAGCTGTTTTTT. This encodes CASRGGNTGELFF.

There are many counts of this clonotype. This chain joins TRBV20-1 and TRBJ2-7, with 10 positions matching TRBD2. Germline V gene data show CDR1 as DFQATT and CDR2 as SNEGSKA (reference sequence). There are 16 residues in the CDR3. V gave up 1 base and J gave up 3 bases; unmatched junction bases: 9. CDR3 loop: CSARGLAGVLGYEQYF. CDR3 bases: TGCAGTGCTAGAGGGCTAGCGGGAGTGTTGGGCTACGAGCAGTACTTC.

This clonotype showed up many times. The chain links TRBV3-1 to TRBJ2-7; D is ambiguous. The V and J ends lost 10 bases and 0 bases respectively, with 10 bases between them. The CDR3 consists of 12 residues. Germline values: CDR1 LGHDT, CDR2 YNNKEL (reference sequence). The CDR3 DNA reads as TGTGCCACTTCACAGAGCTCCTACGAGCAGTACTTC. Amino acids: CATSQSSYEQYF.

At least ten counts were recorded for this clonotype. The chain recombines TRBV12-3 or TRBV12-4 with TRBJ1-5, with a tentative D call TRBD1 (6 bases). Trimming took off 4 bases at V and 5 bases at J, with 21 bases between the two ends. The CDR3 has 17 residues. CDR3 region: CASSWRGLWQSYQPQHF. For the CDR3, the DNA is TGTGCCAGCAGTTGGAGGGGGTTATGGCAGTCTTATCAGCCCCAGCATTTT.

This clonotype was detected many times. This chain links TRBV5-6 with TRBJ1-1; D remains ambiguous. The CDR3 runs to 14 residues. V lost 1 base to trimming and J lost 1 base, with 8 bases between them. Per germline, CDR1 SGHDT and CDR2 YYEEEE. The CDR3 DNA reads as TGTGCCAGCAGCTTGCGCCGGACGAACACTGAAGCTTTCTTT. Amino acids: CASSLRRTNTEAFF.

The chain recombines TRBV3-1 with TRBJ2-1; D perhaps matches TRBD2 (6 bases). There are 14 residues in the CDR3. V lost 3 bases, J lost 13 bases, and 19 bases lay in between. Germline values: CDR1 LGHDT, CDR2 YNNKEL (reference sequence). The CDR3 spells CASSHAAGPRLQFF. Written as DNA, the CDR3 is TGTGCCAGCAGCCACGCGGCGGGACCCCGCTTACAGTTCTTC.

The sample holds many counts of this clonotype. This chain joins TRBV30 and TRBJ1-6, with TRBD1 identical over 7 bases. Germline V gene lookup returns CDR1 GTSNPN and CDR2 SVGIG (reference sequence). The V gene end was trimmed by 7 bases and the J gene end by 7 bases; junction bases not matched to a gene: 7. The CDR3 is made up of 13 amino acids. For the CDR3, the DNA is TGTGCCTACCAGACAGGGACAAATTCACCCCTCCACTTT. It specifies CAYQTGTNSPLHF. Full variable domain (rest looked up from reference TRBV30 and TRBJ1-6): SQTIHQWPATLVQPVGSPLSLECTVEGTSNPNLYWYRQAAGRGLQLLFYSVGIGQISSEVPQNLSASRPQDRQFILSSKKLLLSDSGFYLCAYQTGTNSPLHFGNGTRLTVT.

This clonotype has ten or more counts. V usage is TRBV9 and J usage is TRBJ1-2; D perhaps matches TRBD1 (5 bases). V was pared by 0 bases and J by 5 bases, with 5 bases between. Germline V gene lookup returns CDR1 SGDLS and CDR2 YYNGEE. The CDR3 covers 12 residues. The CDR3 coding sequence is TGTGCCAGCAGCGTAGAGGGGTATGGCTACACCTTC. Encoded protein: CASSVEGYGYTF.

In this sample, this clonotype turned up many times. V and J are TRBV11-2 and TRBJ2-3; 7 bases agree with TRBD1. Trimming took 5 bases from V and 6 from J; bases not matched to a gene: 8. The CDR3 length is 14 residues. Germline CDR1 reads SGHAT; CDR2 reads FQNNGV. The CDR3 protein is CASSASDREDTQYF. CDR3 nucleotide sequence: TGTGCCAGCAGCGCCTCCGACAGGGAGGATACGCAGTATTTT.

Ten or more counts support this clonotype. The chain links TRBV30 to TRBJ2-3, with D possibly matching TRBD2 (6 bases). Trimming left V 2 bases short and J 3 bases short, with 9 bases between. CDR1 and CDR2 (germline): GTSNPN, SVGIG (reference sequence). This CDR3 is 13 amino acids long. DNA of the CDR3: TGTGCCTGGAGTCGGGAGTTTACAGATACGCAGTATTTT. This sequence encodes CAWSREFTDTQYF.

Only a few counts were recorded for this clonotype. V is TRBV20-1 and J is TRBJ2-5; 8 bases align to TRBD2. This CDR3 has 14 amino acids. Germline CDR1 reads DFQATT; CDR2 reads SNEGSKA (reference sequence). CDR3 sequence reads: CSQSERELSETQYF. The CDR3 nucleotides read TGCAGCCAAAGCGAGCGGGAGCTTTCAGAGACCCAGTACTTC.

The V and J genes are TRBV11-2 and TRBJ1-6; D uncertain. The CDR3 consists of 14 residues. Trimming cost V 0 bases and J 8 bases, with 8 bases left between them. CDR1 is SGHAT, CDR2 FQNNGV, per germline. CDR3 sequence: CASSLETGHSPLHF. The CDR3 DNA reads as TGTGCCAGCAGCTTAGAGACGGGCCATTCACCCCTCCACTTT.

This chain links TRBV6-2 or TRBV6-3 with TRBJ2-7; D is uncertain. V was pared by 0 bases and J by 2 bases, with 11 bases between. The CDR3 is 15 residues long. Germline V gene lookup returns CDR1 MNHEY and CDR2 SVGEGT. The CDR3 DNA is TGTGCCAGCAGTTACTCAAAGTCGGGCCCCTACGAGCAGTACTTC. It encodes CASSYSKSGPYEQYF.

This clonotype was seen at least ten times. The rearrangement links TRBV3-1 to TRBJ1-1, with a possible D match to TRBD1 (6 bases). V gave up 3 bases and J gave up 7 bases, with 12 bases separating them. This CDR3 comprises 13 residues. Germline V lookup: CDR1 LGHDT, CDR2 YNNKEL (reference sequence). CDR3 in amino acids: CASSHLNRDEAFF. As DNA, the CDR3 is TGTGCCAGCAGCCACTTAAACAGGGATGAAGCTTTCTTT. Supplemented by reference TRBV3-1 and TRBJ1-1, the full variable domain reads DTAVSQTPKYLVTQMGNDKSIKCEQNLGHDTMYWYKQDSKKFLKIMFSYNNKELIINETVPNRFSPKSPDKAHLNLHINSLELGDSAVYFCASSHLNRDEAFFGQGTRLTVV.

This clonotype has just a few counts. The V gene is TRBV19, the J gene TRBJ2-2, with a tentative D call TRBD1 (6 bases). CDR1 and CDR2 (germline): LNHDA, SQIVND (reference sequence). The CDR3 is 16 residues long. The V end lost 5 bases, the J end lost 5 bases, and 18 bases lay between the germline ends. The chain's CDR3 is CASSPVGQSGTGELFF. CDR3 coding DNA: TGTGCCAGTAGTCCCGTAGGACAGTCCGGGACCGGGGAGCTGTTTTTT.

This clonotype has at least ten counts. The genes are TRBV12-3 or TRBV12-4 and TRBJ2-7, with D unresolved. Trimming pared 6 bases from V and 3 bases from J, leaving 9 bases between. There are 12 residues in the CDR3. The CDR3 coding sequence is TGTGCCAGCAGCTTCGGCGACTACGAGCAGTACTTC. Its protein product is CASSFGDYEQYF.

This clonotype was recorded at least ten times. The gene calls are TRBV27 and TRBJ2-7, with TRBD1 identical over 8 bases. The V segment lost 5 bases and the J segment 0 bases; nucleotides outside the gene matches: 6. CDR3 length: 15 residues. The germline gives CDR1 MNHEY, CDR2 SMNVEV (reference sequence). The CDR3 spells CASSPGQGPSYEQYF. The CDR3 nucleotides are TGTGCCAGCAGTCCCGGACAGGGTCCCTCCTACGAGCAGTACTTC.

This clonotype has a handful of counts. CDR3 DNA sequence: TGCGCCAGCAGCCAGAGATCCGGACAGGGGGCGATCTACGAGCAGTACTTC. Encoded protein: CASSQRSGQGAIYEQYF. The chain recombines TRBV4-1 with TRBJ2-7; 11 bases are shared with TRBD1. CDR3 length: 17 residues. Germline CDR1 MGHRA, CDR2 YSYEKL. J was trimmed by 3 bases and V by 3 bases; bases with no gene match: 10.

This clonotype was found many times. V gene TRBV6-1 combines with J gene TRBJ2-5; 9 bases agree with TRBD2. The CDR3 runs 17 residues. Germline loops: CDR1 MNHNS, CDR2 SASEGT. Germline trimming cut 5 bases from V and 2 bases from J; bases unmatched to any gene: 12. The CDR3: CASSYLAASGDQETQYF. For the CDR3, the DNA is TGTGCCAGCAGTTATTTGGCGGCTAGCGGGGATCAAGAGACCCAGTACTTC.